This T cell receptor beta chain was found in a study of blood T cell repertoires in COVID-19. At the level of the study: Acute-phase and convalescent COVID-19 samples originated in the United States, Italy and Spain. PBMCs, B-cell-depleted T cells, or T cells provided the cDNA or gDNA that made up the material.

With V trimmed by 4 bases and J by 8 bases, 6 bases remained unmatched. CDR3 length: 15 residues. The V gene's germline CDR1 is KGHSH and CDR2 LQKENI. Authors' data handling: Amplification of reference gene primers was used by the study to estimate nucleated cell counts. The repertoire was sequenced with immunoSEQ multiplex PCR; TCRdb's copy has only in-frame clones and lacks some. V and J calls and clone size follow that table, whereas D and trimming were derived from the DNA. The sample records roughly 250,000 clones, 80% to 85% being singletons. The sequence came from a woman in her sixties with active or convalescent COVID-19. The sequencing input was peripheral blood. The chain combines TRBV18 with TRBJ1-5, with TRBD1 identical over 12 bases. The CDR3 bases are TGTGCCAGCTCACAGCCGGGACAGGGGGCCAAGCCCCAGCATTTT. Protein product: CASSQPGQGAKPQHF.